This T cell receptor (beta chain) derives from a study of blood T cell repertoires in COVID-19. Study-level background: Samples of COVID-19 (acute and convalescent) were obtained from the United States, Italy and Spain. T cells, B-cell-depleted T cells, or PBMCs supplied cDNA or gDNA.

In its sample, this clone was seen a few times. Measured with immunoSEQ multiplex PCR; TCRdb has only the in-frame clones, and not every one. The table records 200,000 to 250,000 clones, 70% to 90% of them present only once. The CDR3 extends over 13 amino acids. In germline, CDR1 is SGHTA, CDR2 FQGNSA. V dropped 5 bases and J dropped 4 bases, with 9 bases sitting between them. Sequencing was carried out using PBMCs or T cells enriched from blood (not recorded which). V is TRBV7-2 and J is TRBJ1-5; no clear D. The receptor's source is a man between 35 and 55 years old who had recovered from COVID-19. The CDR3 DNA reads as TGTGCCAGCAGCCCATACTCTAATCAGCCCCAGCATTTT. This translates into CASSPYSNQPQHF.